This TCR beta chain was found in a study of cytomegalovirus exposure and HLA in healthy donors. Overall study context: The 120 validation repertoires matched the roughly 670 first-cohort repertoires in platform, a later analysis reported. Overall study results and limits: TCR clusters originating in the first cohort tended to co-occur in the 120 validation repertoires, according to a later analysis. In vitro checks showed that three CMV-associated chains really do target CMV antigens. The study designated about 180 TCR beta chains cytomegalovirus-associated.

On this clone: The antigen remains unidentified.

This CDR3 has 15 amino acids. V lost 6 bases, J lost 0 bases, and 12 bases lay in between. Germline V lookup: CDR1 SEHNR, CDR2 FQNEAQ (reference sequence). Repertoires were generated with immunoSEQ multiplex PCR, while TCRdb's copy carries only in-frame clones and drops some. Of 92,000 or so clones in the sample, around 96% were seen once. Sequences were obtained from PBMCs. This TCR came from a man aged 18 to 29 in good health and CMV-seronegative. J is TRBJ1-3 and V is TRBV7-9; D is ambiguous. The CDR3 sequence is CASRTITSSGNTIYF. In DNA, the CDR3 is TGTGCCAGCAGAACGATCACAAGCTCTGGAAACACCATATATTTT.